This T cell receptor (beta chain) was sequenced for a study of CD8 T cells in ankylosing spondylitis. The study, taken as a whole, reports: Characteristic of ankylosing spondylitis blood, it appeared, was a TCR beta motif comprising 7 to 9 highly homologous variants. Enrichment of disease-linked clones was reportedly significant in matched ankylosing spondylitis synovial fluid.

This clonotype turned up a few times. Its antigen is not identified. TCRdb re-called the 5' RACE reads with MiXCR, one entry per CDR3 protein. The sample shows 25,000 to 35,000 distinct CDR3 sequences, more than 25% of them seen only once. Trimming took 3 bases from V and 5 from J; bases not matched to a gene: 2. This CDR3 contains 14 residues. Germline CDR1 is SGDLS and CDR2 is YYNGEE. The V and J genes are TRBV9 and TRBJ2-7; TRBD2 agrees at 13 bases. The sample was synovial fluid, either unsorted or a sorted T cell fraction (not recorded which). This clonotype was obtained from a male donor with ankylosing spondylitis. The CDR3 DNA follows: TGTGCCAGCAGCGGTGGACTAGCGGGAGACGAGCAGTACTTC. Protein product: CASSGGLAGDEQYF.